This T cell receptor beta chain was sequenced for a study of beta chain features in type 1 diabetes. Regarding this clone: Its antigen is not identified.

Isolated RNA was reverse transcribed in full, so expressed TCRB transcripts were sequenced. Generated by immunoSEQ multiplex PCR, the TCRdb table keeps only in-frame clones and is missing some. The sample shows roughly 290,000 clones, 14% to 15% of them seen only once. General study points: Researchers report that Type 1 diabetes patients had moderately but significantly shorter TCRB CDR3s across all four CD4+ subsets.

This CDR3 has 18 amino acids. Germline V CDR1 and CDR2: SGDLS, YYNGEE. Losses at the gene ends were 4 bases for V and 3 bases for J; bases not matched to a gene: 13. The sample was naive CD4+ T cells from blood. The origin of this receptor is a man aged 18 to 35 with type 1 diabetes. The chain recombines TRBV9 with TRBJ2-6; 7 bases fit TRBD1. The CDR3 bases are TGTGCCAGCAGCTCAACGACAGGGAAAGGTCTTGGGGCCAACGTCCTGACTTTC. Its translation is CASSSTTGKGLGANVLTF.